This passage covers 21 T cell receptor beta chains from one sample sequenced in a study of blood T cell repertoires in COVID-19. Profiling relied on immunoSEQ multiplex PCR, and the TCRdb table lists in-frame clones only, not all of them. Found here are 40,000 to 55,000 clones, under 90% of them singletons; the top ten hold about 4.2%. Source material: peripheral blood. These receptors originate from a woman aged 65 to 85 with acute or convalescent COVID-19.

V is TRBV28 and J is TRBJ2-5; 8 nucleotides line up with TRBD1. With V trimmed by 2 bases and J by 7 bases, 6 bases remained unmatched. Germline CDR1 and CDR2: MDHEN and SYDVKM. This CDR3 is built from 14 residues. The DNA for the CDR3 is TGTGCCAGCAGTTTAGGGACAGGACTTGGGACCCAGTACTTC. Translating it yields CASSLGTGLGTQYF.

The J gene is TRBJ1-1, the V gene TRBV24-1, with TRBD1 matching over 8 bases. The junction had 3 bases not matched to a gene; V was cut back by 4 bases and J by 3 bases. The CDR3 sequence is 14 residues long. The V gene's germline CDR1 is KGHDR and CDR2 SFDVKD. The CDR3 nucleotides are TGTGCCACCAGTGACTCGGACAGGGACACTGAAGCTTTCTTT. Protein sequence: CATSDSDRDTEAFF.

This clone was counted a single time. The J gene is TRBJ1-5, the V gene TRBV6-5; no reliable D call. Germline values: CDR1 MNHEY, CDR2 SVGAGI. The CDR3 length is 15 residues. The V end was cut by 6 bases, the J end by 4 bases, with 16 bases between. The CDR3 DNA sequence: TGTGCCAGCAGGCCCGCGGCACCTGGAAATCAGCCCCAGCATTTT. Protein product: CASRPAAPGNQPQHF.

The V call is TRBV6-1, the J call TRBJ2-1; 7 nucleotides line up with TRBD1. The CDR3 loop spans 13 amino acids. Germline-derived CDR1 and CDR2 are MNHNS and SASEGT. Trimming cost V 3 bases and J 12 bases; bases outside gene matches: 8. The chain's CDR3 is CASSETGPGGQFF. The CDR3 DNA reads as TGTGCCAGCAGTGAGACAGGGCCCGGCGGGCAGTTCTTC.

V is TRBV9 and J is TRBJ1-1; D is unresolved. Germline CDR1 SGDLS, CDR2 YYNGEE. The CDR3 is made up of 14 amino acids. V was cut by 0 bases and J by 3 bases, with 9 bases left in between. Here the CDR3 reads CASSVDGGYTEAFF. The CDR3 coding sequence is TGTGCCAGCAGCGTAGACGGAGGGTACACTGAAGCTTTCTTT.

The gene calls are TRBV6-5 and TRBJ1-3; 7 bases agree with TRBD1. CDR3 length: 13 amino acids. Germline V gene sequence: CDR1 MNHEY, CDR2 SVGAGI. Trimming cost V 4 bases and J 4 bases; bases outside gene matches: 1. The CDR3 protein is CASSLQGGNTIYF. Written as DNA, the CDR3 is TGTGCCAGCAGTTTACAGGGGGGAAACACCATATATTTT.

The V gene is TRBV5-1, the J gene TRBJ2-1, with TRBD2 identical over 11 bases. V lost 2 bases to trimming and J lost 7 bases; unmatched junction nucleotides: 8. CDR3 length equals 16 residues. The germline V gene encodes CDR1 SGHRS and CDR2 YFSETQ. The CDR3 loop is CASSLVASGRLNEQFF. In DNA, the CDR3 is TGCGCCAGCAGCTTAGTGGCTAGCGGGAGGTTAAATGAGCAGTTCTTC.

The V gene is TRBV11-2, the J gene TRBJ2-2, with 7 bases matching TRBD2. The CDR3 is made up of 15 amino acids. Germline CDR1 is SGHAT and CDR2 is FQNNGV. Trimming at V came to 2 bases and at J to 7 bases, leaving 7 bases not matched to a gene. This chain's CDR3 is CASSLLQREGGELFF. CDR3 DNA: TGTGCCAGCAGCTTACTTCAGAGGGAGGGCGGGGAGCTGTTTTTT.

The genes are TRBV18 and TRBJ1-2; tentatively, D is TRBD1 (5 bases). Germline V gene sequence: CDR1 KGHSH, CDR2 LQKENI. V lost 4 bases, J lost 4 bases, and 13 bases lay in between. This CDR3 has 14 amino acids. CDR3 region: CASSRQSGIYGYTF. The CDR3 nucleotides are TGTGCCAGCTCACGACAGTCAGGGATCTATGGCTACACCTTC.

CDR3 nucleotide sequence: TGTGCCAGCAGCGTCGGGGGGGACTCCTACGAGCAGTACTTC. This gives the protein CASSVGGDSYEQYF. The rearrangement joins TRBV11-2 to TRBJ2-7, with TRBD2 identical over 8 bases. The germline gives CDR1 SGHAT, CDR2 FQNNGV. The junction had 3 bases not matched to a gene; V was cut back by 5 bases and J by 0 bases. The CDR3 length is 14 residues. The variable domain in full, completed from reference TRBV11-2 and TRBJ2-7, reads EAGVAQSPRYKIIEKRQSVAFWCNPISGHATLYWYQQILGQGPKLLIQFQNNGVVDDSQLPKDRFSAERLKGVDSTLKIQPAKLEDSAVYLCASSVGGDSYEQYFGPGTRLTVT.

The chain combines TRBV7-2 with TRBJ1-5, with D hard to call. Between the trimmed V and J ends, which lost 6 bases and 3 bases, there was a span of 9 bases. Looked up from germline, CDR1 is SGHTA and CDR2 is FQGNSA. This CDR3 is built from 13 residues. CDR3 in DNA: TGTGCCAGCAGGGTTAACACCAATCAGCCCCAGCATTTT. Its translation is CASRVNTNQPQHF.

V usage is TRBV3-1 (or the pseudogene TRBV3-2) and J usage is TRBJ2-5; D might be TRBD2 (6 bases). The CDR3 spans 14 residues. V shed 5 bases and J shed 5 bases, with 15 bases lying between them. Germline V gives CDR1 LGHDT, CDR2 YNNKEL (reference sequence). This chain's CDR3 is CASSSRAEGETQYF. The CDR3 DNA reads TGTGCCAGCAGCTCACGAGCGGAGGGGGAGACCCAGTACTTC.

The rearrangement uses TRBV9 and TRBJ2-3, with D possibly TRBD1 on 5 matching bases. Germline V gene sequence: CDR1 SGDLS, CDR2 YYNGEE. The CDR3 has 14 residues. V lost 1 base, J lost 3 bases, and 9 bases lay in between. The CDR3 DNA is TGTGCCAGCAGCGTACAGGGTGGGACAGATACGCAGTATTTT. It codes for CASSVQGGTDTQYF.

The chain joins TRBV11-2 to TRBJ2-2, with D perhaps matching TRBD2 (5 bases). CDR1 SGHAT and CDR2 FQNNGV come from the germline V gene. The germline V and J ends were trimmed by 1 base and 5 bases, with 17 bases remaining between them. The CDR3 sequence is 17 residues long. The DNA of the CDR3 is TGTGCCAGCAGCTTAGGTTCGGGGTTCTACTCTACCGGGGAGCTGTTTTTT. This translates into CASSLGSGFYSTGELFF.

The chain employs TRBV24-1 and TRBJ1-2; D is uncertain. Per the germline V gene, CDR1 is KGHDR and CDR2 is SFDVKD. V lost 1 base and J lost 5, with 10 bases in between. The length of the CDR3 is 14 residues. The CDR3 reads CATSDFPGAYGYTF. The CDR3 DNA is TGTGCCACCAGTGATTTTCCGGGAGCGTATGGCTACACCTTC.

The count of this clone is one. The chain joins TRBV19 to TRBJ2-5; possibly TRBD2 for D (6 bases). Germline CDR1 reads LNHDA; CDR2 reads SQIVND (reference sequence). This CDR3 has 13 amino acids. V dropped 7 bases and J dropped 4 bases, with 13 bases sitting between them. The DNA for the CDR3 is TGTGCCAGTACCGCGGGAACTCGAGAGACCCAGTACTTC. The encoded protein is CASTAGTRETQYF.

This clone showed up just a few times. J is TRBJ2-1 and V is TRBV7-2; 9 bases are shared with TRBD2. This CDR3 is built from 16 residues. CDR1 and CDR2 (germline): SGHTA, FQGNSA. The junction had 9 bases not matched to a gene; V was cut back by 8 bases and J by 1 base. The CDR3 here is CASLGGTSPSYNEQFF. Here the CDR3 DNA reads TGTGCCAGCCTAGGTGGGACTAGCCCTTCCTACAATGAGCAGTTCTTC.

The genes are TRBV5-4 and TRBJ2-1; maybe TRBD1 (6 bases). The CDR3 sequence is 15 residues long. V was pared by 2 bases and J by 2 bases, with 11 bases between. CDR1 and CDR2 from the germline V gene are SGHNT and YYREEE (reference sequence). The CDR3 protein is CASSLRGSAYNEQFF. The CDR3, as DNA: TGTGCCAGCAGCTTAAGGGGGAGTGCCTACAATGAGCAGTTCTTC.

The chain recombines TRBV2 with TRBJ1-1, with TRBD1 matching 7 bases. Germline assignment: CDR1 SNHLY and CDR2 FYNNEI. V gave up 8 bases and J gave up 3 bases; unmatched junction bases: 12. This CDR3 has 15 residues. The CDR3 DNA is TGTGCCAGCTCCCGGAGTGGAACAGGGGACACTGAAGCTTTCTTT. Translating gives CASSRSGTGDTEAFF.

The table lists this clone with a count of one. The chain has TRBV19 and TRBJ1-2, with TRBD1 identical over 12 bases. V dropped 1 base and J dropped 6; count of bases not matched to a gene: 3. From germline, CDR1 is LNHDA and CDR2 SQIVND (reference sequence). The CDR3 loop spans 15 amino acids. CDR3 sequence (DNA): TGTGCCAGTAGTATAGCCGGGACAGGGGGCAATGGCTACACCTTC. It specifies CASSIAGTGGNGYTF.

The chain couples TRBV30 to TRBJ2-5; D is ambiguous. Trimming shortened V by 3 bases and J by 3 bases, and 8 bases separated the two germline ends. In germline, CDR1 is GTSNPN, CDR2 SVGIG (reference sequence). The CDR3 length is 12 residues. The CDR3 DNA sequence: TGTGCCTGGAGCAGCGCGAAAGAGACCCAGTACTTC. This sequence encodes CAWSSAKETQYF. The full variable domain, in which reference TRBV30 and TRBJ2-5 provide the parts outside the CDR3, is SQTIHQWPATLVQPVGSPLSLECTVEGTSNPNLYWYRQAAGRGLQLLFYSVGIGQISSEVPQNLSASRPQDRQFILSSKKLLLSDSGFYLCAWSSAKETQYFGPGTRLLVL.